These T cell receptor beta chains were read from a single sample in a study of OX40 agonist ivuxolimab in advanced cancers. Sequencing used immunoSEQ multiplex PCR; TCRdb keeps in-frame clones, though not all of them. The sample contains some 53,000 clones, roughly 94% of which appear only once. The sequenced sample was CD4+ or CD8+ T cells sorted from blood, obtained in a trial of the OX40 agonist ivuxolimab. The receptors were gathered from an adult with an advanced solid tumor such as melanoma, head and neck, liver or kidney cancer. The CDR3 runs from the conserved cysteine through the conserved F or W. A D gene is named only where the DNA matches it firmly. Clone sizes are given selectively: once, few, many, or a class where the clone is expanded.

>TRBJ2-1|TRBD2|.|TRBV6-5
TGTGCCAGCAGTTACAGCGGGAGGGGAGGGAATGAGCAGTTCTTC
CASSYSGRGGNEQFF
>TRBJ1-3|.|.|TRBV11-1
TGTGCCAGCAGCTTAGCGTACGGATCTGGAAACACCATATATTTT
CASSLAYGSGNTIYF
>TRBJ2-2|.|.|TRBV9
TGTGCCAGCAGCCTCTCGACTCACCAAAACACCGGGGAGCTGTTTTTT
CASSLSTHQNTGELFF
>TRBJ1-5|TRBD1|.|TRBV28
TGTGCCAGCAGCTCACAGGGGTTGGGCAATCAGCCCCAGCATTTT
CASSSQGLGNQPQHF
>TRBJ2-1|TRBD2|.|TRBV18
TGTGCCAGCTCACCGAGGGACTATCTGTACAATGAGCAGTTCTTC
CASSPRDYLYNEQFF
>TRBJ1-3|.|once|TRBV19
TGTGCCAGTAGTACACGGGGGTCTCGAAACACCATATATTTT
CASSTRGSRNTIYF
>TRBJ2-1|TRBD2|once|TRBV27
TGTGCCAGCAGTTCGACCGGATTGGGGATAGCGGGAGCAGACAATGAGCAGTTCTTC
CASSSTGLGIAGADNEQFF
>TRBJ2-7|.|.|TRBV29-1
TGCAGCGTTGGGGTAAGAAACTCCTACGAGCAGTACTTC
CSVGVRNSYEQYF
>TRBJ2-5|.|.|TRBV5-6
TGTGCCAGCAGCTCGGGTTTCGCCGAGACCCAGTACTTC
CASSSGFAETQYF
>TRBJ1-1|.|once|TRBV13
TGTGCCAGCAGCCTAAAACCCCACCCTAGGGGGGAAGCTTTCTTT
CASSLKPHPRGEAFF
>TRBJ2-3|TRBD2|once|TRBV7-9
TGTGCCAGTAGAGAGACTAGCGGGCGCACAGATACGCAGTATTTT
CASRETSGRTDTQYF
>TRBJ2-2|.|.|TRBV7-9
TGTGCCAGCAGCTTAGGGGCCGGGGAGCTGTTTTTT
CASSLGAGELFF
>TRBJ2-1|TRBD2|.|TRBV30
TGTGCCTGGAGTGACCGGCGGGAGGGCCATTGGGATGAGCAGTTCTTC
CAWSDRREGHWDEQFF
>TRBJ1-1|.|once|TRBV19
TGTGCCAGTAGTACCGTAACAGGGTGGGGCACTGAAGCTTTCTTT
CASSTVTGWGTEAFF
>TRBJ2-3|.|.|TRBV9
TGTGCCAGCAGCGTAGCTGGGCAGACAGATACGCAGTATTTT
CASSVAGQTDTQYF
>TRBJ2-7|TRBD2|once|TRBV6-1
TGTGCCAGCAGTGATGAGACTAGCGGGATATGGTCCTACGAGCAGTACTTC
CASSDETSGIWSYEQYF
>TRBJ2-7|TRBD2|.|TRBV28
TGTGCCAGCAGAAGACTAGCGGGAGCGAAGTACGAGCAGTACTTC
CASRRLAGAKYEQYF
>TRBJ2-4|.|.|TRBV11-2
TGTGCCAGCAGCTTGGCATACGACTACCGAAACATTCAGTACTTC
CASSLAYDYRNIQYF
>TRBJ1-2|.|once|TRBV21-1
TGTGCCAGCAGCAAAGGGGGGCGCAGTTATGGCTACACCTTC
CASSKGGRSYGYTF
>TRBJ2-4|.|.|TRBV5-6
TGTGCCAGCAGCTTGGCCTCCGTAGCCAAAAACATTCAGTACTTC
CASSLASVAKNIQYF
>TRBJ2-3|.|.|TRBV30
TGTGCCTGGAGATCGGATACGCAGTATTTT
CAWRSDTQYF
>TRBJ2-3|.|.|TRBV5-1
TGCGCCAGCAGCTTTCGACTCGCAACTACTAGCACAGATACGCAGTATTTT
CASSFRLATTSTDTQYF
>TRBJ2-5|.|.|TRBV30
TGTGCCTGGAGTGTCGGTCAGGGCCACCAAGAGACCCAGTACTTC
CAWSVGQGHQETQYF
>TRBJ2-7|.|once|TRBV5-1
TGCGCCAGCAGCTTAACCGGGCCCGCGGCCTCCGAGCAGTACTTC
CASSLTGPAASEQYF
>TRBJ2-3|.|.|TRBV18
TGTGCCAGCTCAACACCCCTGGGGAGACCAGATACGCAGTATTTT
CASSTPLGRPDTQYF
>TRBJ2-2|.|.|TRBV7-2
TGTGCCAGCAGCTTAATCACGAGCACCGGGGAGCTGTTTTTT
CASSLITSTGELFF
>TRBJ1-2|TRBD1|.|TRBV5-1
TGCGCCAGCAGCTTTAAGACAGGGTTGGAGGGCTACACCTTC
CASSFKTGLEGYTF
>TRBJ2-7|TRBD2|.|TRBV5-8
TGTGCCAGCAGCTTGAGCGGGACGTCCTACGAGCAGTACTTC
CASSLSGTSYEQYF
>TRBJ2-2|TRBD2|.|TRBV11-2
TGTGCCAGCAGCTTGACCCGGCTAGCGGGAGGATCCACCGGGGAGCTGTTTTTT
CASSLTRLAGGSTGELFF
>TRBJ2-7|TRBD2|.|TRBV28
TGTGCCAGCAGTCCACAGACTAGCGGGAGCTTGTACGAGCAGTACTTC
CASSPQTSGSLYEQYF
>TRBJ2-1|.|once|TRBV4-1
TGCGCCAGCAGCCTGGTCATGCAGCTCCATGAGCAGTTCTTC
CASSLVMQLHEQFF
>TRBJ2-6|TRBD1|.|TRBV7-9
TGTGCCAGCAGCTCGTCGGACAGGGTCTTGTCTGGGGCCAACGTCCTGACTTTC
CASSSSDRVLSGANVLTF
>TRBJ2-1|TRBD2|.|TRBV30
TGTGCCTGGAGTGTAAGGTTTCTAGCGGGAGGGATGGATGAGCAGTTCTTC
CAWSVRFLAGGMDEQFF
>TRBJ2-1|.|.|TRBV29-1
TGCAGCGTTGAAGAGGGTGCCGGCTATGAGCAGTTCTTC
CSVEEGAGYEQFF
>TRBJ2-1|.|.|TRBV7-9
TGTGCCAGCAGCTTAGGGCGGGCCTTGGGCAACAATGAGCAGTTCTTC
CASSLGRALGNNEQFF
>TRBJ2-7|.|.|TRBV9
TGTGCCAGCAGCGTAGATCTCAACCCCTCCTACGAGCAGTACTTC
CASSVDLNPSYEQYF
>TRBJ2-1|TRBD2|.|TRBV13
TGTGCCAGCAGTACTACTAGCGGGCGGGTCGATGAGCAGTTCTTC
CASSTTSGRVDEQFF
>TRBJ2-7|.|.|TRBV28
TGTGCCAGCAGTTTACCAGGGGCGTTTAGCGAGCAGTACTTC
CASSLPGAFSEQYF
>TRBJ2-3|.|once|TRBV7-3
TGTGCCAGCAGCTTTATGGCAGAAGATACGCAGTATTTT
CASSFMAEDTQYF
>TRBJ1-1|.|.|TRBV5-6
TGTGCCAGCAGCTTTTCCACCATGAACACTGAAGCTTTCTTT
CASSFSTMNTEAFF
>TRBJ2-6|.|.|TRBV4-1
TGCGCCAGCAGCCAAGATCTCGGATTCTCTGGGGCCAACGTCCTGACTTTC
CASSQDLGFSGANVLTF
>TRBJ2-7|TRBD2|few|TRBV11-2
TGTGCCAGCAGCCTCACGTCGGGGACTACCTACGAGCAGTACTTC
CASSLTSGTTYEQYF
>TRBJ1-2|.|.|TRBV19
TGTGCCAGTAGTAGCCCAACGGGGCTAATAGGCTACACCTTC
CASSSPTGLIGYTF
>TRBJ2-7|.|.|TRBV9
TGTGCCAGCAGCCCGCCGGAAGGGAGATACGAGCAGTACTTC
CASSPPEGRYEQYF
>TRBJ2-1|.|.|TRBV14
TGTGCCAGCAGCCCTACCCCGGGACACCAGTTCTTC
CASSPTPGHQFF
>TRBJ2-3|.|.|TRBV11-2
TGTGCCAGCAGCTTAGCCCAGGGGACAGATACGCAGTATTTT
CASSLAQGTDTQYF
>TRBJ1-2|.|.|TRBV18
TGTGCCAGCTCACCAGATCATGGCTACACCTTC
CASSPDHGYTF
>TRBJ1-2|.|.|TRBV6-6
TGTGCCAGCAGTTACTCGGGGGGGAACAACTATGGCTACACCTTC
CASSYSGGNNYGYTF
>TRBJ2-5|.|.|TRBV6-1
TGTGCCAGCAGTGAACAGGGCACTGGCGCGACCCAGTACTTC
CASSEQGTGATQYF
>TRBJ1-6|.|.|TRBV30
TGTGCCTGGAGTGTAGGAAGGGGAAATTCACCCCTCCACTTT
CAWSVGRGNSPLHF
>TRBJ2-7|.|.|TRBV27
TGTGCCAGCAGTCCCCGGTGGGGCTACGAGCAGTACTTC
CASSPRWGYEQYF
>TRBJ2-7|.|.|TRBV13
TGTGCCAGCAGCCCCGGGACCTCCCTTTACGAGCAGTACTTC
CASSPGTSLYEQYF
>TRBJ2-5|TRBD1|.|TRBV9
TGTGCCAGCAGCGCCGCCGGGACAGTCCAAGAGACCCAGTACTTC
CASSAAGTVQETQYF
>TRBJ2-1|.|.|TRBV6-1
TGTGCCAGCAGTATGCTCGGGGGAGCGTATAATGAGCAGTTCTTC
CASSMLGGAYNEQFF
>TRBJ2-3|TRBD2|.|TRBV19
TGTGCCAGTAGCCCATGGGGGGGGGCAGATACGCAGTATTTT
CASSPWGGADTQYF